This T cell receptor (beta chain) came from a study of blood T cell repertoires in COVID-19. At the level of the study: The samples span acute and convalescent COVID-19 from the United States, Italy and Spain. T cells, B-cell-depleted T cells, or PBMCs supplied cDNA or gDNA.

Original handling: It was from reference gene primer amplification that nucleated cell counts were estimated. Measured with immunoSEQ multiplex PCR; TCRdb has only the in-frame clones, and not every one. The DNA gave D and trimming, while V, J and clone size come from that table. The sample lists roughly 150,000 clones, roughly 80% occurring once. Trimming cost V 5 bases and J 0 bases, with 13 bases left between them. The germline gives CDR1 MNHEY, CDR2 SVGAGI. The CDR3 is 15 residues long. This clone appeared a single time. The V and J genes are TRBV6-5 and TRBJ1-1; possible D gene TRBD1, 6 bases. The sample consisted of peripheral blood. The receptor was isolated from a man between 65 and 85 years old with acute or convalescent COVID-19. The DNA for the CDR3 is TGTGCCAGCAGTAGGGGACACCGAATGAACACTGAAGCTTTCTTT. Translating gives CASSRGHRMNTEAFF.